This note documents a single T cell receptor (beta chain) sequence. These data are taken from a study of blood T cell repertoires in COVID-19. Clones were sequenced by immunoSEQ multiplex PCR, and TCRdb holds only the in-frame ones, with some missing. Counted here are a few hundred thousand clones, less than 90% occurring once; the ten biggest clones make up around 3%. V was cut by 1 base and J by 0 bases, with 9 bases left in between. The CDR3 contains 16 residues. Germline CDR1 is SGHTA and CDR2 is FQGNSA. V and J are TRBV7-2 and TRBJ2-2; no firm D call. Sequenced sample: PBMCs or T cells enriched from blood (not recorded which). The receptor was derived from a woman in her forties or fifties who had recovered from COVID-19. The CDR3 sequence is CASSLVPQTNTGELFF. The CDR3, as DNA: TGTGCCAGCAGCTTAGTTCCACAAACGAACACCGGGGAGCTGTTTTTT.